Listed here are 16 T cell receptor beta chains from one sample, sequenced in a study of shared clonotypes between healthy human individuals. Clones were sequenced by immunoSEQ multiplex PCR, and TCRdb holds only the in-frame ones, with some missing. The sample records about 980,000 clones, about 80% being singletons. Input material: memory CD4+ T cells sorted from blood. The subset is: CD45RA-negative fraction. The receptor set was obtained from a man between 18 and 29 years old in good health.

The CDR3 region has the DNA TGTGCCAGCAGCGGAGACAGGGGCAGCTACAATGAGCAGTTCTTC. This sequence encodes CASSGDRGSYNEQFF. The V and J genes are TRBV11-2 and TRBJ2-1, with 8 bases that match TRBD1. Trimming at V came to 5 bases and at J to 3 bases, leaving 6 bases not matched to a gene. The CDR3 consists of 15 residues. Germline-derived CDR1 and CDR2 are SGHAT and FQNNGV.

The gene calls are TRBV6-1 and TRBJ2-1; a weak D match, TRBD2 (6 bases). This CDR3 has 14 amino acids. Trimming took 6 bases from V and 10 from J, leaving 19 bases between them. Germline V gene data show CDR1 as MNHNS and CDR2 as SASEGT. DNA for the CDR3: TGTGCCAGCAGGGAGGGATCGCCGCCGGGGGAGCAGTTCTTC. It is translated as CASREGSPPGEQFF.

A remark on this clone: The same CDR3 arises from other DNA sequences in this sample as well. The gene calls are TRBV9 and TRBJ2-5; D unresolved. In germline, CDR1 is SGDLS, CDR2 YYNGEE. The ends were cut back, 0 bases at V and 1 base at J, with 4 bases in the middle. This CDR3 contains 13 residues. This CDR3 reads CASSVGLQETQYF. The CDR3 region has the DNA TGTGCCAGCAGCGTAGGACTCCAAGAGACCCAGTACTTC. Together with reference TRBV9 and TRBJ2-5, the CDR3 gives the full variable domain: DSGVTQTPKHLITATGQRVTLRCSPRSGDLSVYWYQQSLDQGLQFLIQYYNGEERAKGNILERFSAQQFPDLHSELNLSSLELGDSALYFCASSVGLQETQYFGPGTRLLVL.

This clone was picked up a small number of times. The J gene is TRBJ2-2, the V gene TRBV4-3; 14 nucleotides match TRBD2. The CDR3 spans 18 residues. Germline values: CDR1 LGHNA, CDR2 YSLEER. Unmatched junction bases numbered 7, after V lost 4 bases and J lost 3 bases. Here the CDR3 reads CASSRRLAGGVDTGELFF. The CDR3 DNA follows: TGCGCCAGCAGCCGCCGACTAGCGGGAGGGGTAGACACCGGGGAGCTGTTTTTT.

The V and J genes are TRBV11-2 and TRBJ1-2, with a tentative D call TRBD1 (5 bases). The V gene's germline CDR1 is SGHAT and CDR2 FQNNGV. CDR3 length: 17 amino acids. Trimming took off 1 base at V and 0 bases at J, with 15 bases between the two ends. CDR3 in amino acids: CASSLGGGKRPNYGYTF. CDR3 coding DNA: TGTGCCAGCAGCTTAGGGGGCGGCAAGAGGCCTAACTATGGCTACACCTTC.

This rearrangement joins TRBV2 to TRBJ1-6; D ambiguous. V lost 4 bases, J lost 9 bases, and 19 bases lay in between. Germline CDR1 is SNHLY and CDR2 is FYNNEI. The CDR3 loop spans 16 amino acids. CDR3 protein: CASSALRLRTGSPLHF. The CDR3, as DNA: TGTGCCAGCAGTGCGTTGCGGCTCCGCACCGGTTCACCCCTCCACTTT. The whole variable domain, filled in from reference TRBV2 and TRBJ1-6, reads EPEVTQTPSHQVTQMGQEVILRCVPISNHLYFYWYRQILGQKVEFLVSFYNNEISEKSEIFDDQFSVERPDGSNFTLKIRSTKLEDSAMYFCASSALRLRTGSPLHFGNGTRLTVT.

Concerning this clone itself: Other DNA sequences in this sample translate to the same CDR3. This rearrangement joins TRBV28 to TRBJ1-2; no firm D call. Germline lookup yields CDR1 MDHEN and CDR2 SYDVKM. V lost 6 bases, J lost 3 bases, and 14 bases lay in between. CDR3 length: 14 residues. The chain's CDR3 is CASSLGRADYGYTF. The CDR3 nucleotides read TGTGCCAGCAGCCTTGGGAGGGCAGACTATGGCTACACCTTC.

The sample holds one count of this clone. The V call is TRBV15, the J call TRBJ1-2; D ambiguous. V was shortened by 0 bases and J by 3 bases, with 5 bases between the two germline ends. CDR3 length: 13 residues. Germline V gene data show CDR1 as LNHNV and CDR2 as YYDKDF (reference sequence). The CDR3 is CATSRDRHYGYTF. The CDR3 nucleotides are TGTGCCACCAGCAGAGACCGTCACTATGGCTACACCTTC.

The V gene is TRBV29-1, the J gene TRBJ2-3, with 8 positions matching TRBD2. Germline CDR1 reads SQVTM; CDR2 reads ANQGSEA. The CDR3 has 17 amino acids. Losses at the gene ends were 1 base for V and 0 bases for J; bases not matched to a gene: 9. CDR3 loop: CSVEGTSSRPSTDTQYF. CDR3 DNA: TGCAGCGTTGAAGGGACTAGCAGCAGACCTAGCACAGATACGCAGTATTTT.

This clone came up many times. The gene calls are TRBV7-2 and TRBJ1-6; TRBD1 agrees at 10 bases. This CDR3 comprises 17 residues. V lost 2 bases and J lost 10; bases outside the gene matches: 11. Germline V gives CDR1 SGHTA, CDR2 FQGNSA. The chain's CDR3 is CASSLSIRETGGSPLHF. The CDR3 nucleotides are TGTGCCAGCAGCTTAAGCATACGGGAGACAGGGGGCTCACCCCTCCACTTT.

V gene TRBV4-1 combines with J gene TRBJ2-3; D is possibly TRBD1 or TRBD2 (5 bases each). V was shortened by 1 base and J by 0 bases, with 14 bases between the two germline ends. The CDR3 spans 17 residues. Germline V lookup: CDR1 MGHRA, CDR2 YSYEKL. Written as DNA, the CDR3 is TGCGCCAGCAGCCAAGGGTTCCGGGGCCCTAGCACAGATACGCAGTATTTT. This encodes CASSQGFRGPSTDTQYF.

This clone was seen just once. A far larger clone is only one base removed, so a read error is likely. CDR3 loop: CASSPYTGELFF. CDR3 DNA: TGTGCCAGCAGTCCTTACACCGGGGAGCTGTTTTTT. V is TRBV27 and J is TRBJ2-2; D remains unclear. V lost 5 bases and J 3 bases, leaving 4 bases between the germline ends. The CDR3 sequence is 12 residues long. CDR1 and CDR2 (germline): MNHEY, SMNVEV (reference sequence).

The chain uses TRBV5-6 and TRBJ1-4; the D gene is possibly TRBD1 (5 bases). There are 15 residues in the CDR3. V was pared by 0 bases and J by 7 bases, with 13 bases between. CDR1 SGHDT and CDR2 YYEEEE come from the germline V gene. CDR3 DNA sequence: TGTGCCAGCAGCTTGGTTCGGGGCCGGGGTGAAAAACTGTTTTTT. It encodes CASSLVRGRGEKLFF.

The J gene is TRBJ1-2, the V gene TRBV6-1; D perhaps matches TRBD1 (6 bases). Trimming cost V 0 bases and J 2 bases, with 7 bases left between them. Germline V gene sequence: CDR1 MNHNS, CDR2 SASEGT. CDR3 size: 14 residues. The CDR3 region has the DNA TGTGCCAGCAGTGAAGCGACAGGAAACTATGGCTACACCTTC. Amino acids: CASSEATGNYGYTF.

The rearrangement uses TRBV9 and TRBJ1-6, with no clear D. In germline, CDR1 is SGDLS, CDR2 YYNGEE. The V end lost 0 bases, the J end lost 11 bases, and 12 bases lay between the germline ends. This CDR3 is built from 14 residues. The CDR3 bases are TGTGCCAGCAGCGTAGGGATCGGCTCGGCACCCCTCCACTTT. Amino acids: CASSVGIGSAPLHF.

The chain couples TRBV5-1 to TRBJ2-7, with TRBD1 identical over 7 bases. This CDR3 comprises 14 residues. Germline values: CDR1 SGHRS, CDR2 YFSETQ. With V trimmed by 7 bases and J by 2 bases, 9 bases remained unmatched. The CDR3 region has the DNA TGCGCCAGCTACACCGGGACAGTTCCCTACGAGCAGTACTTC. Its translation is CASYTGTVPYEQYF.